These 32 T cell receptor beta chains came from one sample sequenced in a study of yellow fever vaccine responses in identical twins. TCRdb reprocessed the RT-PCR reads with MiXCR, giving one entry per CDR3 protein. Of under 20,000 distinct CDR3 sequences listed, under 70% are singletons. The material sequenced was T cells from blood (PBMCs), unsorted or a sorted subset (not recorded which), taken before or after yellow fever vaccination (not recorded which). These receptors came from a woman in her late teens or twenties who received the yellow fever vaccine.

This CDR3 reads CASSEGPTGELFF. CDR3 DNA sequence: TGTGCCAGCAGTGAAGGTCCCACCGGGGAGCTGTTTTTT. V usage is TRBV2 and J usage is TRBJ2-2, with D hard to call. CDR1 is SNHLY, CDR2 FYNNEI, per germline. The length of the CDR3 is 13 residues. V was pared by 1 base and J by 4 bases, with 4 bases between.

The rearrangement joins TRBV5-1 to TRBJ2-7; D gene ambiguous. V was trimmed by 2 bases and J by 0 bases, leaving 12 bases between them. The germline V gene encodes CDR1 SGHRS and CDR2 YFSETQ. CDR3 length: 15 residues. The CDR3 DNA sequence: TGCGCCAGCAGCTTAAATCCGTCTCCCTCCTACGAGCAGTACTTC. As protein: CASSLNPSPSYEQYF.

CDR3 nucleotide sequence: TGTGCCATCAGCCTCGCGGCAGGTACCTACGAGCAGTACTTC. Its translation: CAISLAAGTYEQYF. This chain links TRBV10-3 with TRBJ2-7; D call uncertain. The V gene's germline CDR1 is ENHRY and CDR2 SYGVKD. The CDR3 totals 14 residues. V was cut by 6 bases and J by 2 bases, with 14 bases left in between.

This clonotype was detected a few times. The CDR3 nucleotides are TGTGCCAGCAGCGTAGGGTGGGGGGCCGGGTCTGGAAACAATGAGCAGTTCTTC. It yields the protein CASSVGWGAGSGNNEQFF. This chain links TRBV9 with TRBJ2-1; tentatively, D is TRBD1 or TRBD2 (6 bases each). The V end lost 0 bases, the J end lost 5 bases, and 21 bases lay between the germline ends. Looked up from germline, CDR1 is SGDLS and CDR2 is YYNGEE. This CDR3 spans 18 amino acids.

This clonotype has only a few counts. CDR3 protein: CASSDKVFPNSYEQYF. Here the CDR3 DNA reads TGTGCCAGCAGTGATAAGGTCTTCCCAAACAGCTACGAGCAGTACTTC. The chain carries TRBV2 and TRBJ2-7; D remains unclear. The V and J ends lost 3 bases and 3 bases respectively, with 18 bases between them. This CDR3 contains 16 residues. Germline lookup yields CDR1 SNHLY and CDR2 FYNNEI.

This chain links TRBV4-2 with TRBJ1-5; 8 bases line up with TRBD1. The junction had 6 bases not matched to a gene; V was cut back by 4 bases and J by 7 bases. Germline V CDR1 and CDR2: LGHNA, YNFKEQ. The CDR3 extends over 14 amino acids. The chain's CDR3 is CASSPGQASQPQHF. As DNA, the CDR3 is TGTGCCAGCAGCCCGGGACAGGCTAGCCAGCCCCAGCATTTT.

Relative to its sample, this clonotype is medium-sized (0.01 to 0.1%). This chain links TRBV11-3 with TRBJ2-1; 7 nucleotides match TRBD1. There are 15 residues in the CDR3. J lost 5 bases, V lost 1 base, and 5 bases had no gene match. Germline V CDR1 and CDR2: SGHNT, YENEEA. The DNA of the CDR3 is TGTGCCAGCAGCTTAGGGACAGGATTTCACAATGAGCAGTTCTTC. It encodes CASSLGTGFHNEQFF.

V is TRBV29-1 and J is TRBJ2-7; TRBD1 agrees at 7 bases. V gave up 1 base and J gave up 2 bases; unmatched junction bases: 5. CDR1 SQVTM and CDR2 ANQGSEA come from the germline V gene. The CDR3 consists of 14 residues. DNA of the CDR3: TGCAGCGTTGAAGGTGACAGGGACCCCTACGAGCAGTACTTC. This translates into CSVEGDRDPYEQYF.

In its sample, this clonotype was seen a few times. The chain carries TRBV28 and TRBJ2-1, with D hard to call. Germline V gives CDR1 MDHEN, CDR2 SYDVKM. The CDR3 has 12 residues. V lost 2 bases, J lost 7 bases, and 6 bases lay in between. The CDR3 DNA sequence: TGTGCCAGCAGTTTAGATTGGAATGAGCAGTTCTTC. It codes for CASSLDWNEQFF. Looking up the rest from reference TRBV28 and TRBJ2-1 gives the full variable domain: DVKVTQSSRYLVKRTGEKVFLECVQDMDHENMFWYRQDPGLGLRLIYFSYDVKMKEKGDIPEGYSVSREKKERFSLILESASTNQTSMYLCASSLDWNEQFFGPGTRLTVL.

The chain employs TRBV5-1 and TRBJ2-7, with D perhaps TRBD2 (5 bases). CDR3 length: 13 residues. V gave up 0 bases and J gave up 7 bases, with 11 bases separating them. Germline V CDR1 and CDR2: SGHRS, YFSETQ. The CDR3: CASSLANGGEQYF. CDR3 sequence (DNA): TGCGCCAGCAGCTTGGCGAACGGAGGAGAGCAGTACTTC.

The gene calls are TRBV20-1 and TRBJ1-5; weak D call: TRBD1 (6 bases). Germline V CDR1 and CDR2: DFQATT, SNEGSKA (reference sequence). The CDR3 runs 13 residues. Between the trimmed V and J ends, which lost 4 bases and 6 bases, there was a span of 13 bases. This CDR3 is CSATNRDRQPQHF. CDR3 sequence (DNA): TGCAGTGCTACAAACAGGGATCGTCAGCCCCAGCATTTT.

This chain's CDR3 is CASSSSGTSGAEQFF. The CDR3, as DNA: TGTGCCAGCAGCTCTTCCGGGACTAGCGGTGCTGAGCAGTTCTTC. The rearrangement links TRBV11-2 to TRBJ2-1; 11 nucleotides agree with TRBD2. The V gene end was trimmed by 4 bases and the J gene end by 9 bases; junction bases not matched to a gene: 8. The germline V gene has CDR1 SGHAT and CDR2 FQNNGV. The CDR3 spans 15 residues.

The rearrangement uses TRBV19 and TRBJ2-3; D gene ambiguous. From germline, CDR1 is LNHDA and CDR2 SQIVND (reference sequence). The CDR3 loop spans 12 amino acids. V lost 4 bases to trimming and J lost 6 bases, with 8 bases between them. The CDR3 DNA is TGTGCCAGTAGTACACCCACGGATACGCAGTATTTT. It encodes CASSTPTDTQYF.

V gene TRBV18 combines with J gene TRBJ2-5; TRBD2 might be the D (6 bases). V lost 2 bases and J lost 1, with 8 bases in between. Germline V gene sequence: CDR1 KGHSH, CDR2 LQKENI. This CDR3 spans 14 amino acids. CDR3 in DNA: TGTGCCAGCTCACCATCGGGACTCCAAGAGACCCAGTACTTC. Amino acids: CASSPSGLQETQYF.

This clonotype was detected only a few times. This chain links TRBV28 with TRBJ1-5, with no clear D. Germline V gene sequence: CDR1 MDHEN, CDR2 SYDVKM. This CDR3 has 14 amino acids. V lost 4 bases, J lost 4 bases, and 11 bases lay in between. The DNA of the CDR3 is TGTGCCAGCAGTTCGCTCCCAAAGAATCAGCCCCAGCATTTT. It translates to CASSSLPKNQPQHF.

The gene calls are TRBV2 and TRBJ1-6; D perhaps matches TRBD1 (5 bases). CDR3 length: 15 residues. V lost 3 bases and J 3 bases, leaving 9 bases between the germline ends. Germline-derived CDR1 and CDR2 are SNHLY and FYNNEI. The CDR3: CASSEEGNYNSPLHF. The CDR3 coding sequence is TGTGCCAGCAGTGAGGAGGGGAACTATAATTCACCCCTCCACTTT.

This chain uses TRBV29-1 with TRBJ2-3; the D is unclear. Between the trimmed V and J ends, which lost 8 bases and 4 bases, there was a span of 10 bases. The CDR3 contains 11 residues. Germline V gene lookup returns CDR1 SQVTM and CDR2 ANQGSEA. The CDR3 loop reads CSSEWADTQYF. The DNA of the CDR3 is TGCAGCTCAGAGTGGGCAGATACGCAGTATTTT.

This clonotype was recorded only once. The chain joins TRBV4-2 to TRBJ2-7; 11 nucleotides agree with TRBD2. Germline trimming cut 4 bases from V and 5 bases from J; bases unmatched to any gene: 7. The CDR3 extends over 15 amino acids. The germline CDR1 and CDR2 sequences are LGHNA and YNFKEQ. CDR3 coding DNA: TGTGCCAGCAGCCTACATACTAGCGGGAGAGACGAGCAGTACTTC. It translates to CASSLHTSGRDEQYF.

The DNA for the CDR3 is TGTGCCAGCAGCTTGGGAGGGGGAGGTCAGCCCCAGCATTTT. Translated: CASSLGGGGQPQHF. This chain joins TRBV7-6 and TRBJ1-5, with D tentatively TRBD1 (6 bases). The V end was cut by 3 bases, the J end by 6 bases, with 12 bases between. The CDR3 length is 14 residues. CDR1 and CDR2 from the germline V gene are SGHVS and FNYEAQ.

This clonotype was observed a handful of times. The gene calls are TRBV5-1 and TRBJ2-5; D gene unclear. Germline-derived CDR1 and CDR2 are SGHRS and YFSETQ. The CDR3 is 11 residues long. Trimming took off 3 bases at V and 0 bases at J, with 0 bases between the two ends. The CDR3 is CASSYQETQYF. In DNA form, the CDR3 reads TGCGCCAGCAGCTACCAAGAGACCCAGTACTTC.

The rearrangement uses TRBV4-1 and TRBJ1-2, with D maybe TRBD1 (5 bases). V was pared by 0 bases and J by 8 bases, with 13 bases between. The CDR3 is 14 residues long. Germline values: CDR1 MGHRA, CDR2 YSYEKL. The CDR3 protein is CASSQDSGRRGYTF. The DNA of the CDR3 is TGCGCCAGCAGCCAAGATTCGGGGCGCCGCGGCTACACCTTC.

This clonotype has only one observation. The chain recombines TRBV11-1 with TRBJ1-2, with unresolved D. The CDR3 has 15 amino acids. Germline V lookup: CDR1 SGHAT, CDR2 FQDESV (reference sequence). Trimming pared 3 bases from V and 0 bases from J, leaving 11 bases between. The CDR3 reads CASSLSPGTNYGYTF. CDR3 DNA sequence: TGTGCCAGCAGCTTGTCGCCGGGGACTAACTATGGCTACACCTTC.

The V call is TRBV20-1, the J call TRBJ1-1, with a possible D match to TRBD1 (5 bases). V lost 3 bases and J lost 7, with 12 bases in between. This CDR3 is built from 12 residues. The germline V gene has CDR1 DFQATT and CDR2 SNEGSKA (reference sequence). The CDR3 protein is CSASDSRSEAFF. CDR3 DNA sequence: TGCAGTGCTAGTGACAGCCGAAGTGAAGCTTTCTTT.

The chain is built from TRBV20-1 and TRBJ2-7; D possibly corresponds to TRBD2 (6 bases). Germline V gene sequence: CDR1 DFQATT, CDR2 SNEGSKA (reference sequence). The V end lost 6 bases, the J end lost 3 bases, and 15 bases lay between the germline ends. This CDR3 has 13 amino acids. Here the CDR3 DNA reads TGCAGTGCAAACGGGAGTTACTGCTACGAGCAGTACTTC. It specifies CSANGSYCYEQYF.

This chain uses TRBV12-3 or TRBV12-4 with TRBJ2-5; 7 nucleotides line up with TRBD2. CDR3 length equals 14 residues. V lost 1 base, J lost 7 bases, and 6 bases stayed unmatched. The CDR3 reads CASSLERGVGTQYF. The CDR3 DNA follows: TGTGCCAGCAGTTTAGAACGGGGGGTGGGGACCCAGTACTTC.

The chain employs TRBV13 and TRBJ2-1; 7 bases align to TRBD2. Germline V CDR1 and CDR2: PRHDT, FYEKMQ (reference sequence). Losses at the gene ends were 7 bases for V and 3 bases for J; bases not matched to a gene: 9. The CDR3 runs to 15 residues. CDR3 residues: CASKISGILYNEQFF. The CDR3 DNA reads TGTGCCAGCAAAATAAGCGGGATCCTCTACAATGAGCAGTTCTTC. The full variable domain, its missing parts supplied by reference TRBV13 and TRBJ2-1, is AAGVIQSPRHLIKEKRETATLKCYPIPRHDTVYWYQQGPGQDPQFLISFYEKMQSDKGSIPDRFSAQQFSDYHSELNMSSLELGDSALYFCASKISGILYNEQFFGPGTRLTVL.

The CDR3, as DNA: TGTGCCAGCAGTTTAGCCGGGGGGTCAGACTATGGCTACACCTTC. Protein: CASSLAGGSDYGYTF. J is TRBJ1-2 and V is TRBV12-3 or TRBV12-4, with D maybe TRBD1 (5 bases). This CDR3 region has 15 residues. Between the trimmed V and J ends, which lost 0 bases and 3 bases, there was a span of 11 bases.

The chain uses TRBV4-1 and TRBJ2-7; D unresolved. Germline CDR1 and CDR2: MGHRA and YSYEKL. Trimming removed 1 base from V and 0 bases from J, with 13 bases in between. There are 16 residues in the CDR3. As DNA, the CDR3 is TGCGCCAGCAGCCAAGCTTTACTCCTCGCCTCCTACGAGCAGTACTTC. Encoded protein: CASSQALLLASYEQYF.

This clonotype showed up just a few times. The chain uses TRBV14 and TRBJ2-7, with 8 bases identical to TRBD1. V lost 4 bases to trimming and J lost 6 bases; unmatched junction nucleotides: 5. The CDR3 is 13 residues long. The germline CDR1 and CDR2 sequences are SGHDN and FVKESK. CDR3 region: CASSPGQVGEQYV. In DNA, the CDR3 is TGTGCCAGCAGCCCGGGACAGGTCGGCGAGCAGTACGTC.

The CDR3 spells CSVSRVNTDTQYF. The CDR3 nucleotides read TGCAGCGTTAGCAGGGTGAACACAGATACGCAGTATTTT. The gene calls are TRBV29-1 and TRBJ2-3; perhaps TRBD1 as D (5 bases). The V end was cut by 5 bases, the J end by 2 bases, with 11 bases between. The CDR3 runs to 13 residues. The germline gives CDR1 SQVTM, CDR2 ANQGSEA.

This chain joins TRBV15 and TRBJ2-7; D is perhaps TRBD2 (6 bases). Germline lookup yields CDR1 LNHNV and CDR2 YYDKDF (reference sequence). CDR3 length equals 13 residues. Between the trimmed V and J ends, which lost 6 bases and 0 bases, there was a span of 9 bases. The CDR3 DNA reads as TGTGCCACCAGGGCGGGGAGCTCCTACGAGCAGTACTTC. It specifies CATRAGSSYEQYF.

The V and J genes are TRBV23-1 and TRBJ1-5; no reliable D call. TRBV23-1 is noted as an ORF with a role that remains uncertain. The V end lost 2 bases, the J end lost 4 bases, and 6 bases lay between the germline ends. CDR3 length: 13 amino acids. Here the CDR3 DNA reads TGCGCCAGCAGTCAAGGCGAGAATCAGCCCCAGCATTTT. Protein product: CASSQGENQPQHF.